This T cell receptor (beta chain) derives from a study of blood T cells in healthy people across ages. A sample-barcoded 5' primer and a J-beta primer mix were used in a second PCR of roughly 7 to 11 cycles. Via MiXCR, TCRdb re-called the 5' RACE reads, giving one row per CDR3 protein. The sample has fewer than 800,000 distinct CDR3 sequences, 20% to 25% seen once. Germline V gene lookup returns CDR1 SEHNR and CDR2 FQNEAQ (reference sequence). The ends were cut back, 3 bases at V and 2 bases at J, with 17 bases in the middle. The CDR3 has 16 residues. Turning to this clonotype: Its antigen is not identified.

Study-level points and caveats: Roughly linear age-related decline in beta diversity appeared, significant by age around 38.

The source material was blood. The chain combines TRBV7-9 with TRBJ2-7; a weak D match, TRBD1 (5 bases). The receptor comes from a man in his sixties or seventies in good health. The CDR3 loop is CASSFLSDTAPYEQYF. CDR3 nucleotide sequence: TGTGCCAGCAGCTTTTTGTCGGACACCGCTCCCTACGAGCAGTACTTC. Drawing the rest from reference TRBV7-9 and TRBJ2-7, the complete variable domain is DTGVSQNPRHKITKRGQNVTFRCDPISEHNRLYWYRQTLGQGPEFLTYFQNEAQLEKSRLLSDRFSAERPKGSFSTLEIQRTEQGDSAMYLCASSFLSDTAPYEQYFGPGTRLTVT.